The clone carrying this T cell receptor beta chain has only one observation. Its target is unknown. Clones were sequenced by immunoSEQ multiplex PCR, and TCRdb holds only the in-frame ones, with some missing. The profile shows about 25,000 clones, 85% to 95% of them singletons. The record originates from a study of graft-versus-host responses after intestinal transplantation. Background on the study: Each of the recipients got a multivisceral, liver-intestinal, or isolated intestinal transplant. Study-level points and caveats: GvH clones occurred in recipient marrow; some first appeared in ileum or blood.

The CDR3 has 16 residues. After removal of 4 bases from V and 5 bases from J, the junction contained 13 bases not matched to a gene. Germline-derived CDR1 and CDR2 are SGHAT and FQNNGV. This sample comprised PBMCs, obtained 18 days after transplant. The chain couples TRBV11-2 to TRBJ2-5; TRBD2 matches at 7 bases. This receptor was identified in a human patient who received an intestinal transplant, so some T cells may come from the graft donor. The CDR3, as DNA: TGTGCCAGCAGCTCTACACGGGACTACAAAGGGGAGACCCAGTACTTC. It specifies CASSSTRDYKGETQYF.